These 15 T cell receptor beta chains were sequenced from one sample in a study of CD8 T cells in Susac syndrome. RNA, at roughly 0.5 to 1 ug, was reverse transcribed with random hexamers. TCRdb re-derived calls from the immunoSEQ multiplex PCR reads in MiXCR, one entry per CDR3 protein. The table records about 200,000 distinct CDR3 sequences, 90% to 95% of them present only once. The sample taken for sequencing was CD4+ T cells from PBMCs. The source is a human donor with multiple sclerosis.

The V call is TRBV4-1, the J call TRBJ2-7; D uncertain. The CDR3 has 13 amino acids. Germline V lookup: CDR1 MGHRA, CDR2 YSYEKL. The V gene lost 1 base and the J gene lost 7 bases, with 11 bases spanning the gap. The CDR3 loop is CASSQVRTAEQYF. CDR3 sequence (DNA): TGCGCCAGCAGCCAAGTTCGGACGGCGGAGCAGTACTTC.

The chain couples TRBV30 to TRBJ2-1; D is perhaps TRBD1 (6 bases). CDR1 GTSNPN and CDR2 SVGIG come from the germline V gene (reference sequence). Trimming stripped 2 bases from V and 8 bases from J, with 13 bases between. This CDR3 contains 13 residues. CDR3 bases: TGTGCCTGGAGTCGACGGACAGTCGATGAGCAGTTCTTC. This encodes CAWSRRTVDEQFF.

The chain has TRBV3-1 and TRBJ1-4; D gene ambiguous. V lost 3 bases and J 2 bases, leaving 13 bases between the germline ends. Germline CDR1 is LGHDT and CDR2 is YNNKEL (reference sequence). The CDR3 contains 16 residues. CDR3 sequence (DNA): TGTGCCAGCAGCCAGGTCCCGGGAAGGACTAATGAAAAACTGTTTTTT. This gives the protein CASSQVPGRTNEKLFF.

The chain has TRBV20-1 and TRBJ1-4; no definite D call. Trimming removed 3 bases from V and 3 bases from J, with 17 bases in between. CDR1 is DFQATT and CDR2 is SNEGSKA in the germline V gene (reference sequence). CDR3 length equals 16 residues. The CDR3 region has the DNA TGCAGTGCTAGTTCAGGATTGTTTTGGTCTAATGAAAAACTGTTTTTT. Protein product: CSASSGLFWSNEKLFF.

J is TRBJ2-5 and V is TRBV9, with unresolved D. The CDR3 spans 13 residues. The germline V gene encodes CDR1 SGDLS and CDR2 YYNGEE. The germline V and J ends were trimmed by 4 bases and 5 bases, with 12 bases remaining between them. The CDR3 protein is CASSPGRWETQYF. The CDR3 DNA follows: TGTGCCAGCAGCCCCGGACGTTGGGAGACCCAGTACTTC. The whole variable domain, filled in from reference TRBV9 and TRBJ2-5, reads DSGVTQTPKHLITATGQRVTLRCSPRSGDLSVYWYQQSLDQGLQFLIQYYNGEERAKGNILERFSAQQFPDLHSELNLSSLELGDSALYFCASSPGRWETQYFGPGTRLLVL.

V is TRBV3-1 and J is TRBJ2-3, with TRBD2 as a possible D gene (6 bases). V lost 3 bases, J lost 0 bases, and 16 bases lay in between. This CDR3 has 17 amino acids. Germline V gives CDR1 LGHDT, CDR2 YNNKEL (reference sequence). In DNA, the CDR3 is TGTGCCAGCAGCCATTTCGGGGGTGGGTCTAGCACAGATACGCAGTATTTT. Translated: CASSHFGGGSSTDTQYF.

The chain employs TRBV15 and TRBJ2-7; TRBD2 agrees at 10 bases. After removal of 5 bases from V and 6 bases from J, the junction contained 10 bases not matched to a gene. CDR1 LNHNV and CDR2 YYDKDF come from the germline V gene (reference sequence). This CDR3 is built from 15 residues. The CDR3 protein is CATSSRTSGAAEQYF. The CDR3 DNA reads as TGTGCCACCAGCTCTCGGACTAGCGGAGCCGCCGAGCAGTACTTC.

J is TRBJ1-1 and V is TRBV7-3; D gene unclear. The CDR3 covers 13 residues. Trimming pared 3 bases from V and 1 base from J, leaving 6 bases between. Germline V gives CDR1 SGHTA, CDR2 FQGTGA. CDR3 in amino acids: CASSFHSNTEAFF. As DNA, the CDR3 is TGTGCCAGCAGCTTTCACTCGAACACTGAAGCTTTCTTT.

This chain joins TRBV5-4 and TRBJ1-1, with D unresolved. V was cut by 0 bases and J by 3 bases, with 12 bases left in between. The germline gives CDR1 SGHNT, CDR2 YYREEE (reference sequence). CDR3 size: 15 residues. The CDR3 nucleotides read TGTGCCAGCAGCTTGGGCCCGGAGTTGGACACTGAAGCTTTCTTT. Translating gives CASSLGPELDTEAFF.

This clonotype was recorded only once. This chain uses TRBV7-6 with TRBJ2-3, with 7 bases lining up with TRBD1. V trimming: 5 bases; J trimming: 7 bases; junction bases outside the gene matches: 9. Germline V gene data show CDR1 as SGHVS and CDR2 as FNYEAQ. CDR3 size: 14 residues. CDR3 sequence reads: CASSPETGWNTQYF. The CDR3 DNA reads TGTGCCAGCAGCCCAGAGACAGGGTGGAATACGCAGTATTTT.

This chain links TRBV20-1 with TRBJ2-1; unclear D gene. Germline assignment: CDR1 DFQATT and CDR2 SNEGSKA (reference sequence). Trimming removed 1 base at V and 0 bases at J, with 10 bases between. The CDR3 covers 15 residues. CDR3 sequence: CSARGPGRSYNEQFF. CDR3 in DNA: TGCAGTGCTAGAGGCCCCGGACGCTCCTACAATGAGCAGTTCTTC.

This chain's CDR3 is CSARTPGGPTDTQYF. The DNA for the CDR3 is TGCAGTGCTCGGACTCCCGGGGGGCCCACAGATACGCAGTATTTT. The chain links TRBV20-1 to TRBJ2-3, with a possible D match to TRBD2 (7 bases). The CDR3 has 15 amino acids. Germline V lookup: CDR1 DFQATT, CDR2 SNEGSKA (reference sequence). V gave up 5 bases and J gave up 2 bases, with 17 bases separating them.

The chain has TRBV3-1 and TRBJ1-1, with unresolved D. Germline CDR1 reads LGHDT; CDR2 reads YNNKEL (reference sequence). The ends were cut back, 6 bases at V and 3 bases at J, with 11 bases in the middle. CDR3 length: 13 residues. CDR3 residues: CASRPNMDTEAFF. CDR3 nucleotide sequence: TGTGCCAGCAGGCCTAATATGGACACTGAAGCTTTCTTT.

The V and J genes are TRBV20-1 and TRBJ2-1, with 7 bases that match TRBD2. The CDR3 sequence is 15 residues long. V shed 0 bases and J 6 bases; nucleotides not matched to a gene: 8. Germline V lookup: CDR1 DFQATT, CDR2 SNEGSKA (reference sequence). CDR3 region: CSARDGAGASNEQFF. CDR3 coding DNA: TGCAGTGCTAGAGACGGCGCGGGAGCATCCAATGAGCAGTTCTTC.

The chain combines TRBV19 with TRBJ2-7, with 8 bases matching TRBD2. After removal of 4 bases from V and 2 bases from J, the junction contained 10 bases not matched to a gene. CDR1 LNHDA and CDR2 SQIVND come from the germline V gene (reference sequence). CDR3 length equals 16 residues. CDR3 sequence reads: CASSTSESGGPYEQYF. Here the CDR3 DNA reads TGTGCCAGTAGTACGTCCGAATCGGGGGGGCCCTACGAGCAGTACTTC.